Below, 30 T cell receptor beta chains from the same sample are listed, as sequenced in a study of shared clonotypes between healthy human individuals. TCRdb's copy holds only in-frame clones and misses some; the assay was immunoSEQ multiplex PCR. The sample lists some 2 million clones, approximately 94% occurring once. Positively selected for CCR7, the CD45RO-negative cells used as naive CD8 cells excluded terminally differentiated effector memory CD45RA+ cells. Input material: naive CD8+ T cells sorted from blood. Receptors were obtained from a man between 18 and 35 years old in good health.

The chain combines TRBV9 with TRBJ2-7, with 7 bases fitting TRBD1. J lost 2 bases, V lost 4 bases, and 6 bases had no gene match. The CDR3 runs 14 residues. CDR1 is SGDLS, CDR2 YYNGEE, per germline. The chain's CDR3 is CASSPGQVPYEQYF. For the CDR3, the DNA is TGTGCCAGCAGCCCTGGACAGGTTCCCTACGAGCAGTACTTC.

The V and J genes are TRBV7-9 and TRBJ1-2; D is ambiguous. Germline CDR1 SEHNR, CDR2 FQNEAQ (reference sequence). CDR3 length equals 14 residues. V dropped 5 bases and J dropped 2 bases, with 12 bases sitting between them. The DNA for the CDR3 is TGTGCCAGCAGCCTCCAGACCGGGAACTATGGCTACACCTTC. This encodes CASSLQTGNYGYTF.

Comments on this clone: The identical CDR3 is also encoded by other nucleotide sequences in the sample. The chain combines TRBV27 with TRBJ1-5; no clear D. The CDR3 has 13 residues. The germline V gene has CDR1 MNHEY and CDR2 SMNVEV (reference sequence). V lost 1 base and J lost 6, with 7 bases in between. The CDR3 reads CASSLWVGQPQHF. CDR3 nucleotides: TGTGCCAGCAGTTTATGGGTCGGTCAGCCCCAGCATTTT.

The chain is built from TRBV27 and TRBJ2-3, with a weak D call TRBD2 (5 bases). Per germline, CDR1 MNHEY and CDR2 SMNVEV (reference sequence). The CDR3 contains 14 residues. V was cut by 5 bases and J by 6 bases, with 15 bases left in between. CDR3 coding DNA: TGTGCCAGCAGTCCACTTGACTATTTCGATACGCAGTATTTT. Encoded protein: CASSPLDYFDTQYF.

The rearrangement joins TRBV5-6 to TRBJ2-3, with 10 bases identical to TRBD1. The CDR3 spans 18 residues. V gave up 0 bases and J gave up 2 bases; unmatched junction bases: 9. Germline loops: CDR1 SGHDT, CDR2 YYEEEE. The chain's CDR3 is CASSLGLWTGGDTDTQYF. CDR3 bases: TGTGCCAGCAGCTTGGGACTTTGGACAGGGGGGGACACAGATACGCAGTATTTT. Drawing the rest from reference TRBV5-6 and TRBJ2-3, the complete variable domain is DAGVTQSPTHLIKTRGQQVTLRCSPKSGHDTVSWYQQALGQGPQFIFQYYEEEERQRGNFPDRFSGHQFPNYSSELNVNALLLGDSALYLCASSLGLWTGGDTDTQYFGPGTRLTVL.

The rearrangement uses TRBV29-1 and TRBJ2-1, with TRBD1 as a possible D gene (6 bases). Deletions cut 3 bases from V and 5 bases from J, with 8 bases between. This CDR3 contains 12 residues. The V gene's germline CDR1 is SQVTM and CDR2 ANQGSEA. This CDR3 is CSVDTGNNEQFF. The CDR3 nucleotides are TGCAGCGTTGATACAGGGAACAATGAGCAGTTCTTC.

The chain employs TRBV9 and TRBJ1-3, with no clear D. The V gene lost 3 bases and the J gene lost 4 bases, with 8 bases spanning the gap. This CDR3 is built from 13 residues. CDR1 is SGDLS and CDR2 is YYNGEE in the germline V gene. The CDR3 loop is CASSEVGGNTIYF. The CDR3 region has the DNA TGTGCCAGCAGCGAGGTAGGAGGAAACACCATATATTTT.

In this sample, this clone turned up once. V and J are TRBV27 and TRBJ2-1; 10 bases are a match to TRBD2. The CDR3 has 19 amino acids. With 0 bases clipped from V and 5 bases from J, the junction kept 13 bases outside the gene matches. Germline assignment: CDR1 MNHEY and CDR2 SMNVEV (reference sequence). Written as DNA, the CDR3 is TGTGCCAGCAGTTTATCGTCGGACACCTCAGCGGGGGGGCACAATGAGCAGTTCTTC. Amino acid sequence: CASSLSSDTSAGGHNEQFF.

The rearrangement links TRBV29-1 to TRBJ1-2, with a possible D match to TRBD1 (5 bases). Trimming shortened V by 3 bases and J by 8 bases, and 19 bases separated the two germline ends. The V gene's germline CDR1 is SQVTM and CDR2 ANQGSEA. The CDR3 sequence is 14 residues long. The CDR3 loop reads CSVDMAGGTWGYTF. CDR3 nucleotide sequence: TGCAGCGTTGACATGGCCGGGGGGACGTGGGGCTACACCTTC.

This chain joins TRBV7-9 and TRBJ2-7; the D gene is possibly TRBD1 (5 bases). Germline CDR1 reads SEHNR; CDR2 reads FQNEAQ (reference sequence). This CDR3 has 14 residues. V lost 3 bases and J lost 3, with 12 bases in between. CDR3 loop: CASSFFAQDYEQYF. As DNA, the CDR3 is TGTGCCAGCAGCTTCTTTGCACAGGACTACGAGCAGTACTTC.

Only one count was recorded for this clone. The chain couples TRBV30 to TRBJ2-7, with D possibly TRBD2 on 5 matching bases. Germline values: CDR1 GTSNPN, CDR2 SVGIG (reference sequence). The CDR3 covers 14 residues. V lost 1 base to trimming and J lost 1 base, with 11 bases between them. The CDR3 loop reads CAWSGGRRSYEQYF. CDR3 nucleotide sequence: TGTGCCTGGAGTGGAGGGCGCAGGTCCTACGAGCAGTACTTC.

J is TRBJ2-1 and V is TRBV27; 8 nucleotides align to TRBD1. The CDR3 is 14 amino acids. The trim removed 2 bases at V and 9 bases at J, leaving 6 bases unmatched. Looked up from germline, CDR1 is MNHEY and CDR2 is SMNVEV (reference sequence). The CDR3 DNA is TGTGCCAGCAGTTTAAGGGACAGGTTGGGTGAGCAGTTCTTC. It translates to CASSLRDRLGEQFF.

The V call is TRBV18, the J call TRBJ2-7; TRBD1 might be the D (5 bases). The V gene's germline CDR1 is KGHSH and CDR2 LQKENI. V dropped 2 bases and J dropped 1 base, with 18 bases sitting between them. The CDR3 covers 17 residues. The CDR3: CASSPSKGAAGSYEQYF. Here the CDR3 DNA reads TGTGCCAGCTCACCATCGAAAGGGGCCGCCGGGTCCTACGAGCAGTACTTC.

On this clone: The sample carries other DNA sequences with the same CDR3. This chain links TRBV5-6 with TRBJ2-7; 7 bases line up with TRBD2. J was trimmed by 3 bases and V by 2 bases; bases with no gene match: 5. CDR1 is SGHDT and CDR2 is YYEEEE in the germline V gene. The CDR3 runs 14 residues. The CDR3 sequence is CASSLGAGVYEQYF. The CDR3 DNA sequence: TGTGCCAGCAGCTTAGGGGCGGGAGTCTACGAGCAGTACTTC.

Worth noting for this clone: The junction differs from germline at one of its ends, possibly a read error. This sequence joins TRBV4-1 and TRBJ2-3; D perhaps matches TRBD2 (5 bases). In germline, CDR1 is MGHRA, CDR2 YSYEKL. The CDR3 consists of 14 residues. CDR3 in amino acids: CASSKDLAGATQYF. CDR3 nucleotides: TGCGCCAGCAGCAAAGACCTCGCGGGCGCAACGCAGTATTTT.

This clone occurred a few times. The genes are TRBV15 and TRBJ1-4; TRBD1 is a possible D gene (6 bases). V was cut by 2 bases and J by 2 bases, with 18 bases left in between. Germline CDR1 is LNHNV and CDR2 is YYDKDF (reference sequence). The CDR3 consists of 18 residues. CDR3 sequence (DNA): TGTGCCACCAGCAGATCTCCAACAGGGTGGGAGACTAATGAAAAACTGTTTTTT. This gives the protein CATSRSPTGWETNEKLFF.

V usage is TRBV7-9 and J usage is TRBJ2-1; 7 nucleotides agree with TRBD2. V shed 1 base and J 6 bases; nucleotides not matched to a gene: 3. The CDR3 runs to 14 residues. Germline V lookup: CDR1 SEHNR, CDR2 FQNEAQ (reference sequence). DNA of the CDR3: TGTGCCAGCAGCTTAGGGGGGACTATCAATGAGCAGTTCTTC. Translated, it gives CASSLGGTINEQFF.

V and J are TRBV18 and TRBJ2-2, with 8 positions matching TRBD1. Per germline, CDR1 KGHSH and CDR2 LQKENI. The junction had 3 bases not matched to a gene; V was cut back by 3 bases and J by 3 bases. This CDR3 spans 15 amino acids. The CDR3 reads CASSPDRGDTGELFF. The CDR3 nucleotides are TGTGCCAGCTCACCCGACAGGGGTGACACCGGGGAGCTGTTTTTT. Together with reference TRBV18 and TRBJ2-2, the CDR3 gives the full variable domain: NAGVMQNPRHLVRRRGQEARLRCSPMKGHSHVYWYRQLPEEGLKFMVYLQKENIIDESGMPKERFSAEFPKEGPSILRIQQVVRGDSAAYFCASSPDRGDTGELFFGEGSRLTVL.

This chain connects TRBV28 to TRBJ2-5; TRBD2 matches at 10 bases. This CDR3 spans 15 amino acids. V shed 4 bases, J shed 0 bases, and the junction held 2 bases outside the gene matches. Germline CDR1 and CDR2: MDHEN and SYDVKM. The CDR3: CASSSAGGYQETQYF. The CDR3 DNA reads TGTGCCAGCAGTTCAGCGGGGGGGTACCAAGAGACCCAGTACTTC.

This clone appeared once. DNA for the CDR3: TGTGCCAGCAGCGATTTGGCCTCTTATGGCTACACCTTC. Residues: CASSDLASYGYTF. The V gene is TRBV2, the J gene TRBJ1-2; no firm D call. Germline lookup yields CDR1 SNHLY and CDR2 FYNNEI. Trimming took off 6 bases at V and 5 bases at J, with 13 bases between the two ends. This CDR3 region has 13 residues.

The V gene is TRBV4-1, the J gene TRBJ2-7; D perhaps matches TRBD1 (6 bases). V was cut by 0 bases and J by 0 bases, with 12 bases left in between. This CDR3 is built from 16 residues. Germline-derived CDR1 and CDR2 are MGHRA and YSYEKL. CDR3 protein: CASSQDTGTFSYEQYF. In DNA form, the CDR3 reads TGCGCCAGCAGCCAAGATACCGGGACATTCTCCTACGAGCAGTACTTC.

This chain uses TRBV15 with TRBJ1-1, with D unresolved. Germline V gene sequence: CDR1 LNHNV, CDR2 YYDKDF (reference sequence). The ends were cut back, 5 bases at V and 3 bases at J, with 10 bases in the middle. There are 13 residues in the CDR3. The CDR3 DNA is TGTGCCACCAGCGGTATGAGAGACACTGAAGCTTTCTTT. Translating gives CATSGMRDTEAFF.

The chain links TRBV11-2 to TRBJ2-1; 7 positions match TRBD2. After removal of 4 bases from V and 14 bases from J, the junction contained 14 bases not matched to a gene. The germline gives CDR1 SGHAT, CDR2 FQNNGV. This CDR3 region has 14 residues. The CDR3 DNA reads TGTGCCAGCAGCTCGAACTTACTAGCGTCTACCGAGTTCTTC. This sequence encodes CASSSNLLASTEFF.

The chain employs TRBV30 and TRBJ1-5; D is ambiguous. V was pared by 2 bases and J by 0 bases, with 11 bases between. Germline CDR1 reads GTSNPN; CDR2 reads SVGIG (reference sequence). The CDR3 is made up of 15 amino acids. CDR3 amino acids: CAWSWGGSSNQPQHF. The CDR3 DNA sequence: TGTGCCTGGAGTTGGGGTGGGAGTAGCAATCAGCCCCAGCATTTT.

This sequence joins TRBV18 and TRBJ2-7, with 10 bases identical to TRBD2. This CDR3 is built from 16 residues. The V segment lost 3 bases and the J segment 2 bases; nucleotides outside the gene matches: 7. Germline V gene sequence: CDR1 KGHSH, CDR2 LQKENI. The CDR3 region is CASSPSTSGQTYEQYF. DNA for the CDR3: TGTGCCAGCTCACCCTCGACTAGCGGGCAGACCTACGAGCAGTACTTC.

The chain recombines TRBV4-1 with TRBJ2-1; weak D call: TRBD2 (5 bases). Per germline, CDR1 MGHRA and CDR2 YSYEKL. Deletions cut 0 bases from V and 7 bases from J, with 13 bases between. The CDR3 is 15 amino acids. CDR3 amino acids: CASSQDEWSGNEQFF. The DNA for the CDR3 is TGCGCCAGCAGCCAAGATGAATGGTCGGGGAATGAGCAGTTCTTC.

The chain has TRBV29-1 and TRBJ2-1; 7 bases agree with TRBD2. The junction had 3 bases not matched to a gene; V was cut back by 6 bases and J by 1 base. Germline values: CDR1 SQVTM, CDR2 ANQGSEA. The CDR3 sequence is 13 residues long. This CDR3 is CSVLGGSYNEQFF. The CDR3 DNA sequence: TGCAGCGTGTTGGGGGGGTCCTACAATGAGCAGTTCTTC.

With regard to this clone: At one end the junction does not follow the germline gene, possibly because of a read error. V is TRBV28 and J is TRBJ1-5; the D gene is possibly TRBD1 (5 bases). This CDR3 has 8 amino acids. Per the germline V gene, CDR1 is MDHEN and CDR2 is SYDVKM. In nucleotides, the CDR3 is TGTGCCAGCAGGGGGGAAGGTTTT. Its protein is CASRGEGF.

V and J are TRBV7-9 and TRBJ2-7, with 7 bases identical to TRBD2. Germline values: CDR1 SEHNR, CDR2 FQNEAQ (reference sequence). The trim removed 5 bases at V and 0 bases at J, leaving 10 bases unmatched. The length of the CDR3 is 16 residues. The CDR3 nucleotides are TGTGCCAGCAGCCCGGCGGTTGCGGGGGACTCCTACGAGCAGTACTTC. Translation gives CASSPAVAGDSYEQYF.

The chain recombines TRBV4-1 with TRBJ1-2, with 7 bases matching TRBD1. Per germline, CDR1 MGHRA and CDR2 YSYEKL. The CDR3 has 15 residues. The V segment lost 4 bases and the J segment 3 bases; nucleotides outside the gene matches: 8. CDR3 bases: TGCGCCAGCAGCCCAGGTCCCGGGACAGACTATGGCTACACCTTC. It encodes CASSPGPGTDYGYTF.